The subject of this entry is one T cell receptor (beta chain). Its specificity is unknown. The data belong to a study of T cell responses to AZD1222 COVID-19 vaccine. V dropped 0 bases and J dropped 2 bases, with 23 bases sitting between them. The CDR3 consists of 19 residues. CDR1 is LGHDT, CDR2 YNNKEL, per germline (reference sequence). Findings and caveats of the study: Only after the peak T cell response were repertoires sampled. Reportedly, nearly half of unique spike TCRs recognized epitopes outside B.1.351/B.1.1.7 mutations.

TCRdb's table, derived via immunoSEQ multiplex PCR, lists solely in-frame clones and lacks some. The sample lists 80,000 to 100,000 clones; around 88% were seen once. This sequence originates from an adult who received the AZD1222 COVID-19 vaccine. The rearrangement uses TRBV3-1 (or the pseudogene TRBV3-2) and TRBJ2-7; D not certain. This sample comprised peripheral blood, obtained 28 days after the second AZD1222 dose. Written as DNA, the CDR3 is TGTGCCAGCAGCCAAGAGCGGTCAGCAAACACTCCTAAACCCTACGAGCAGTACTTC. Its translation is CASSQERSANTPKPYEQYF.